This T cell receptor (beta chain) was identified during a study of blood T cell repertoires in COVID-19. Study overall: The samples span acute and convalescent COVID-19 from the United States, Italy and Spain. Sources were T cells, B-cell-depleted T cells, or PBMCs; the material itself was cDNA or gDNA.

Profiling relied on immunoSEQ multiplex PCR, and the TCRdb table lists in-frame clones only, not all of them. The repertoire holds hundreds of thousands of clones, with roughly 85% as singletons. This clone showed up just a few times. The CDR3 runs to 12 residues. Germline V gene lookup returns CDR1 MDHEN and CDR2 SYDVKM. V was clipped by 5 bases and J by 7 bases; unmatched bases: 4. The chain couples TRBV28 to TRBJ1-2; 7 bases fit TRBD1. The clonotype was recovered from a human donor in a cohort sampled during active COVID-19. The specimen sequenced was peripheral blood. CDR3 amino acids: CASSDRAAGYTF. CDR3 sequence (DNA): TGTGCCAGCAGTGACAGGGCCGCTGGCTACACCTTC.